The next 19 T cell receptor beta chains were all read from a single sample in a study of T cells in Graves' hyperthyroidism and ophthalmopathy. TCR beta CDR3 regions were amplified from RNA. When the TCR CDR3 underwent first-round RT-PCR, the HTBI primer set was used. One entry per CDR3 protein, called by TCRdb with MiXCR from the multiplex PCR reads. Of 300,000 to 450,000 distinct CDR3 sequences listed, approximately 15% are singletons. Sequencing input: blood. The receptor set was obtained from a woman aged 55-75 years with Graves' hyperthyroidism.

This clonotype was recorded many times. The chain combines TRBV29-1 with TRBJ1-1; D is undetermined. The length of the CDR3 is 11 residues. CDR1 and CDR2 from the germline V gene are SQVTM and ANQGSEA. Deletions cut 7 bases from V and 8 bases from J, with 14 bases between. Here the CDR3 DNA reads TGCAGCGCTACCGACGGAGACGAAGCTTTCTTT. Protein product: CSATDGDEAFF.

This clonotype was counted ten times or more. This rearrangement joins TRBV6-1 to TRBJ1-2; the match to TRBD1 covers 8 bases. The length of the CDR3 is 13 residues. Germline V gives CDR1 MNHNS, CDR2 SASEGT. Unmatched junction bases numbered 7, after V lost 6 bases and J lost 7 bases. The DNA of the CDR3 is TGTGCCAGCAGCGACAGGGGCCGCAGTGGCTACACCTTC. It codes for CASSDRGRSGYTF.

This clonotype was seen a few times. The rearrangement links TRBV18 to TRBJ2-7, with 8 bases aligning to TRBD2. Per the germline V gene, CDR1 is KGHSH and CDR2 is LQKENI. After removal of 2 bases from V and 6 bases from J, the junction contained 9 bases not matched to a gene. The CDR3 is 15 amino acids. As DNA, the CDR3 is TGTGCCAGCTCACCAAAAGCGGGAGTGGTTTTCGAGCAGTACTTC. Translation gives CASSPKAGVVFEQYF.

This clonotype has at least ten counts. This rearrangement joins TRBV10-1 to TRBJ2-1, with 7 nucleotides matching TRBD2. J gave up 5 bases and V 0 bases, and 7 bases lay outside the gene matches. This CDR3 has 16 amino acids. Per the germline V gene, CDR1 is WNHNN and CDR2 is SYGVQD (reference sequence). The CDR3 sequence: CASSESFGRIDNEQFF. CDR3 sequence (DNA): TGCGCCAGCAGTGAGTCGTTCGGGAGGATCGACAATGAGCAGTTCTTC.

This clonotype occurred many times. The V call is TRBV3-1, the J call TRBJ1-1; D is ambiguous. Germline CDR1 reads LGHDT; CDR2 reads YNNKEL (reference sequence). V gave up 0 bases and J gave up 2 bases, with 16 bases separating them. This CDR3 comprises 17 residues. CDR3 sequence (DNA): TGTGCCAGCAGCCAAGAAGGCTCGGCTCTACTTAACACTGAAGCTTTCTTT. The encoded protein is CASSQEGSALLNTEAFF.

This clonotype was observed many times. J is TRBJ2-7 and V is TRBV7-2, with D possibly matching TRBD2 (7 bases). Germline CDR1 SGHTA, CDR2 FQGNSA. The CDR3 covers 17 residues. Trimming took off 1 base at V and 5 bases at J, with 21 bases between the two ends. The CDR3 coding sequence is TGTGCCAGCAGCTTAGGTGGGACAACTAGCGAGATCGACGAGCAGTACTTC. As protein: CASSLGGTTSEIDEQYF.

This chain uses TRBV5-1 with TRBJ1-6; the D gene is possibly TRBD1 (6 bases). With 2 bases removed from V and 5 bases from J, the gap between germline ends came to 20 bases. The germline CDR1 and CDR2 sequences are SGHRS and YFSETQ. The length of the CDR3 is 18 residues. CDR3 loop: CASSLIGGANRNNSPLHF. CDR3 DNA sequence: TGCGCCAGCAGCTTAATCGGGGGGGCGAATCGAAATAATTCACCCCTCCACTTT.

The chain carries TRBV6-1 and TRBJ2-1, with TRBD2 matching 10 bases. CDR1 MNHNS and CDR2 SASEGT come from the germline V gene. The CDR3 is 15 amino acids. With 10 bases clipped from V and 7 bases from J, the junction kept 13 bases outside the gene matches. CDR3 sequence reads: CATQPAGGPQNEQFF. The CDR3 DNA reads as TGTGCCACCCAACCAGCGGGAGGGCCTCAGAATGAGCAGTTCTTC.

The table lists this clonotype with a few counts. The rearrangement links TRBV20-1 to TRBJ2-1, with D tentatively TRBD2 (5 bases). The CDR3 has 12 amino acids. Germline V gene sequence: CDR1 DFQATT, CDR2 SNEGSKA (reference sequence). Trimming removed 6 bases at V and 10 bases at J, with 16 bases between. This CDR3 is CSATRVGGEQFF. The CDR3 DNA sequence: TGCAGTGCCACCCGGGTGGGCGGGGAGCAGTTCTTC.

This clonotype was counted ten times or more. The chain couples TRBV20-1 to TRBJ2-3, with 8 nucleotides matching TRBD2. The CDR3 is 14 residues long. Germline V gene sequence: CDR1 DFQATT, CDR2 SNEGSKA (reference sequence). Trimming cost V 0 bases and J 6 bases; bases outside gene matches: 5. The CDR3 region has the DNA TGCAGTGCTAGAGATTACGGGGGGGCTGATACGCAGTATTTT. Translating it yields CSARDYGGADTQYF.

This clonotype appeared many times. The chain carries TRBV28 and TRBJ1-5; D not certain. Trimming shortened V by 3 bases and J by 5 bases, and 11 bases separated the two germline ends. Per germline, CDR1 MDHEN and CDR2 SYDVKM. This CDR3 comprises 14 residues. The CDR3 protein is CASSFHGRDQPQHF. The CDR3, as DNA: TGTGCCAGCAGTTTTCATGGGAGAGATCAGCCCCAGCATTTT.

Comments on this clonotype: A much larger clonotype is one base distant, so this may be a read error. The chain links TRBV28 to TRBJ2-3; D gene ambiguous. Trimming removed 5 bases at V and 0 bases at J, with 12 bases between. CDR1 MDHEN and CDR2 SYDVKM come from the germline V gene. The CDR3 is made up of 15 amino acids. This CDR3 is CASSESSRSTDTQYF. DNA for the CDR3: TGTGCCAGCAGTGAGTCGAGCCGAAGCACAGATACGCAGTATTTT.

This clonotype turned up a few times. CDR3 in DNA: TGCGCCAGCAGCCTCCGGGACAGGGGTCATGAGCAGTTCTTC. Its protein is CASSLRDRGHEQFF. The V and J genes are TRBV4-1 and TRBJ2-1, with 10 bases matching TRBD1. V shed 4 bases, J shed 8 bases, and the junction held 5 bases outside the gene matches. This CDR3 is built from 14 residues. The germline V gene encodes CDR1 MGHRA and CDR2 YSYEKL.

This clonotype showed up many times. The gene calls are TRBV20-1 and TRBJ1-1, with D maybe TRBD1 (6 bases). CDR1 is DFQATT, CDR2 SNEGSKA, per germline (reference sequence). Trimming left V 0 bases short and J 3 bases short, with 11 bases between. The CDR3 contains 14 residues. CDR3 bases: TGCAGTGCTAGAGATCCGGGGGCGGACACTGAAGCTTTCTTT. Its protein product is CSARDPGADTEAFF.

This rearrangement joins TRBV9 to TRBJ2-7; D gene uncertain. The ends were cut back, 0 bases at V and 4 bases at J, with 11 bases in the middle. Germline CDR1 SGDLS, CDR2 YYNGEE. The CDR3 has 14 residues. CDR3 nucleotide sequence: TGTGCCAGCAGCGTAGGTCTGGGTAGGTACGAGCAGTACTTC. Translated, it gives CASSVGLGRYEQYF.

At least ten counts were recorded for this clonotype. This chain links TRBV7-9 with TRBJ2-5, with D possibly matching TRBD2 (6 bases). Trimming took 4 bases from V and 1 from J, leaving 10 bases between them. CDR3 length: 14 amino acids. Germline values: CDR1 SEHNR, CDR2 FQNEAQ (reference sequence). CDR3 DNA sequence: TGTGCCAGCAGCTCCGCGGGACTCCAAGAGACCCAGTACTTC. Translating it yields CASSSAGLQETQYF.

This clonotype was detected many times. The rearrangement links TRBV3-1 to TRBJ2-7; 14 positions match TRBD2. This CDR3 comprises 14 residues. After removal of 6 bases from V and 6 bases from J, the junction contained 4 bases not matched to a gene. The V gene's germline CDR1 is LGHDT and CDR2 YNNKEL (reference sequence). Written as DNA, the CDR3 is TGTGCCAGCAGGGGACTAGCGGGAGCTAGCGAGCAGTACTTC. Its protein product is CASRGLAGASEQYF.

This clonotype has a handful of counts. The rearrangement joins TRBV5-4 to TRBJ2-2; TRBD2 matches at 9 bases. V lost 2 bases to trimming and J lost 6 bases; unmatched junction nucleotides: 8. Germline loops: CDR1 SGHNT, CDR2 YYREEE (reference sequence). This CDR3 is 16 amino acids long. CDR3 residues: CASSLRTSAIAGELFF. CDR3 nucleotides: TGTGCCAGCAGCTTACGGACTAGCGCGATAGCCGGGGAGCTGTTTTTT.

The V gene is TRBV19, the J gene TRBJ2-7; D uncertain. The CDR3 spans 14 residues. Deletions cut 6 bases from V and 0 bases from J, with 12 bases between. In germline, CDR1 is LNHDA, CDR2 SQIVND (reference sequence). As DNA, the CDR3 is TGTGCCAGTAGCCGACTTCCGAGCTCCTACGAGCAGTACTTC. Amino acids: CASSRLPSSYEQYF.